A selection of T cell receptor beta chains follows, all from one sample in a study of chemoradiotherapy in HPV16-positive cancers. This table comes from immunoSEQ multiplex PCR, and its TCRdb copy is limited to in-frame clones, with some not included. Among about 4,400 clones listed, 90% were seen once. This specimen was acquired from a patient who underwent chemoradiotherapy. The receptors were sampled from a human donor with HPV-associated anogenital cancer. Both conserved end residues are part of each CDR3. The D gene is left open where the match is weak. A clone size is listed for some rows: how often the clone was seen (once, few, many), or a class if it is expanded.

TGTGCTAGTTTCCGGGGGAACACTGAAGCTTTCTTT | CASFRGNTEAFF | TRBV12-5 | once | NA | TRBJ1-1
TGCGCCAGCACGGACGGGACAGGGGGGACAGATACGCAGTATTTT | CASTDGTGGTDTQYF | TRBV5-1 | once | TRBD1 | TRBJ2-3
TGCGCCAGCAGTCAGTTCCGGGACAGGGTTTTCACCGGGGAGCTGTTTTTT | CASSQFRDRVFTGELFF | TRBV5-1 | NA | TRBD1 | TRBJ2-2
TGTGCCAGCAGCGCCGAATGGGATAGCAATCAGCCCCAGCATTTT | CASSAEWDSNQPQHF | TRBV11-2 | NA | NA | TRBJ1-5
TGCAGCGTTACAGAGAACACCGGGGAGCTGTTTTTT | CSVTENTGELFF | TRBV29-1 | NA | NA | TRBJ2-2
TGTGCCAGCAGCTTAGCAGGGTCCCACGAGCAGTACTTC | CASSLAGSHEQYF | TRBV7-2 | NA | NA | TRBJ2-7
TGTGCCAGCAGTTATGCTACAGTCGAGCAAAAACTGTTTTTT | CASSYATVEQKLFF | TRBV6-5 | NA | NA | TRBJ1-4
TGTGCCAGCAGCTTCCTTAGTGGGGGGGGGACAGGGGCCTACAATGAGCAGTTCTTC | CASSFLSGGGTGAYNEQFF | TRBV11-1 | once | TRBD1 | TRBJ2-1
TGTGCCAGCTCTACTACTTGGACTAGCGGGGGGAGGGAGTTCTTC | CASSTTWTSGGREFF | TRBV27 | NA | TRBD2 | TRBJ2-1
TGCAGCGTTGAAGCCGGGACCGTGGAAGCTTTCTTT | CSVEAGTVEAFF | TRBV29-1 | NA | NA | TRBJ1-1
TGCGCCAGCAGCATGGGGGCGTTGGAAGAAAAACTGTTTTTT | CASSMGALEEKLFF | TRBV5-1 | NA | NA | TRBJ1-4
TGTGCCACCAAGGCTTTAGGGACCCAGTACTTC | CATKALGTQYF | TRBV28 | NA | NA | TRBJ2-5
TGTGCCAGCAGCTCGCAGACAGGGGTTGCGGCTTTCTTT | CASSSQTGVAAFF | TRBV7-2 | NA | TRBD1 | TRBJ1-1
TGTGCCACCAGCAGAGGCAGGGGTTCAAATCGGAGCAATCAGCCCCAGCATTTT | CATSRGRGSNRSNQPQHF | TRBV15 | NA | NA | TRBJ1-5
TGTGCCAGCAGCTCTTTTAGCGGAGTCTACGAGCAGTACTTC | CASSSFSGVYEQYF | TRBV11-2 | NA | NA | TRBJ2-7
TGTGCCACCAGCGCCGACACGAGCTCCTACAATGAGCAGTTCTTC | CATSADTSSYNEQFF | TRBV15 | NA | NA | TRBJ2-1
TGTGCCAGCAGTGAAAGGGCCCTATATGGCTACACCTTC | CASSERALYGYTF | TRBV6-1 | few | NA | TRBJ1-2
TGTGCCAGTAGGACAGGAAATGAAAAACTGTTTTTT | CASRTGNEKLFF | TRBV19 | NA | NA | TRBJ1-4
TGTGCCAGCAGCGCGGACGGGACAGGGGTTCGCGAGCAGTACTTC | CASSADGTGVREQYF | TRBV6-1 | NA | TRBD1 | TRBJ2-7
TGTGCCAGCAGCTCCAACCCTACTCGGGTGAACACTGAAGCTTTCTTT | CASSSNPTRVNTEAFF | TRBV5-8 | NA | NA | TRBJ1-1
TGTGCCAGCAGCTATAGGGGTAGCGGGTCCTACGAGCAGTACTTC | CASSYRGSGSYEQYF | TRBV11-2 | NA | TRBD2 | TRBJ2-7
TGTGCCAGTAGTGCCCCGACTAGCGGCGGAGCAGATACGCAGTATTTT | CASSAPTSGGADTQYF | TRBV19 | NA | TRBD2 | TRBJ2-3
TGTGCCAGCAGCAACCGCCGGACAGGGCTCGAGCAGTACTTC | CASSNRRTGLEQYF | TRBV11-2 | NA | TRBD1 | TRBJ2-7
TGTGCCAGCAGAGAGACGTGGGATCACACTGAAGCTTTCTTT | CASRETWDHTEAFF | TRBV6-1 | few | NA | TRBJ1-1
TGTGCCAGCAGCGACCCAGGGTCCTCCTACGAGCAGTACTTC | CASSDPGSSYEQYF | TRBV7-9 | NA | NA | TRBJ2-7
TGTGCCTGGAGCGAGGGATCCACAGATACGCAGTATTTT | CAWSEGSTDTQYF | TRBV30 | NA | NA | TRBJ2-3
TGTGCCAGCAGTTTTCAGACCGATATGAACACTGAAGCTTTCTTT | CASSFQTDMNTEAFF | TRBV27 | NA | NA | TRBJ1-1
TGCGCCAGCAGCCCCGGACAGGGATACGGCTACACCTTC | CASSPGQGYGYTF | TRBV5-1 | NA | TRBD1 | TRBJ1-2
TGCAGCGTTGAAATCCTAGCGGGAGCTGGGACCCAGTACTTC | CSVEILAGAGTQYF | TRBV29-1 | once | TRBD2 | TRBJ2-5
TGTGCCAGCAGCTCCTCCCCGGGACACAGCTCCTATAATTCACCCCTCCACTTT | CASSSSPGHSSYNSPLHF | TRBV7-8 | NA | NA | TRBJ1-6
TGCGCCAGCAGAAAGACAGGGGATGTGGCCATGAACACTGAAGCTTTCTTT | CASRKTGDVAMNTEAFF | TRBV5-1 | NA | TRBD1 | TRBJ1-1
TGCGCCAGCGGGTTGGGACAGGGGAACACCGGGGAGCTGTTTTTT | CASGLGQGNTGELFF | TRBV5-1 | NA | TRBD1 | TRBJ2-2
TGCGCCAGCAGCCAAGCCCTTCTGGCCCGAGCTGGGACTATTGGCTACACCTTC | CASSQALLARAGTIGYTF | TRBV4-1 | once | NA | TRBJ1-2
TGTGCCAGCAGCGTATATGGGCAGCTCACAGATACGCAGTATTTT | CASSVYGQLTDTQYF | TRBV9 | NA | NA | TRBJ2-3
TGTGCCATCAGTGAAAGCGCCAAAAACATTCAGTACTTC | CAISESAKNIQYF | TRBV10-3 | NA | NA | TRBJ2-4
TGTGCTAGTGCTTTGGGCGGGAGCGGTTTGGCAGAGACCCAGTACTTC | CASALGGSGLAETQYF | TRBV12-5 | NA | TRBD2 | TRBJ2-5
TGCAGCGCACAACGGGACAGGGAGCCCTACGAGCAGTACTTC | CSAQRDREPYEQYF | TRBV29-1 | once | TRBD1 | TRBJ2-7
TGTGCCAGCAGCCAAGACGTCTCTGGGGCCAACGTCCTGACTTTC | CASSQDVSGANVLTF | TRBV4-2 | once | NA | TRBJ2-6
TGCGCCAGCAGCTTGACTAGGCCGAGCTCCTACGAGCAGTACTTC | CASSLTRPSSYEQYF | TRBV5-1 | NA | NA | TRBJ2-7
TGTGCCAGCAGTTTAACGCTCTACAATGAGCAGTTCTTC | CASSLTLYNEQFF | TRBV27 | NA | NA | TRBJ2-1
TGTGCCAGCGACGTGGGTGGCACTGAAGCTTTCTTT | CASDVGGTEAFF | TRBV2 | NA | NA | TRBJ1-1
TGCAGCGCCTTCGGGTCTTCCACCGGGGAGCTGTTTTTT | CSAFGSSTGELFF | TRBV29-1 | NA | NA | TRBJ2-2
TGTGCCAGCGGGATGGTGGTGCGCGAAAAACTGTTTTTT | CASGMVVREKLFF | TRBV2 | NA | NA | TRBJ1-4
TGTGCCAGCAACCCGCGGACGGACTCCTACGAGCAGTGCTTC | CASNPRTDSYEQCF | TRBV6-1 | NA | NA | TRBJ2-7
TGCAGCGTCCGGACCGATCTTACAAACTATGGCTACACCTTC | CSVRTDLTNYGYTF | TRBV29-1 | NA | NA | TRBJ1-2